This T cell receptor (beta chain) was identified in a study of T cells in Graves' hyperthyroidism and ophthalmopathy. This clonotype appeared many times. Its cognate antigen is unknown. TCR beta CDR3 regions were amplified from RNA transcripts. The HTBI set primed first-round TCR CDR3 RT-PCR. TCRdb fed the multiplex PCR reads into MiXCR, producing one record per CDR3 protein. The data show around 250,000 distinct CDR3 sequences, roughly 15% seen once. The PBMCs were taken from about 9.7 ml of fresh peripheral blood. Deletions cut 3 bases from V and 2 bases from J, with 10 bases between. The CDR3 loop spans 14 amino acids. The germline V gene encodes CDR1 MNHEY and CDR2 SVGAGI. Study outcomes and limitations: Ophthalmopathy stood apart from stable hyperthyroidism in a 13 V-J model.

The receptor's source is a woman aged 35 to 49 with Graves' hyperthyroidism that later progressed to Graves' ophthalmopathy. Sequencing was performed on blood. The chain carries TRBV6-5 and TRBJ1-2; D not certain. Written as DNA, the CDR3 is TGTGCCAGCAGTTATCGGAGTACCAACTATGGCTACACCTTC. Translated: CASSYRSTNYGYTF.